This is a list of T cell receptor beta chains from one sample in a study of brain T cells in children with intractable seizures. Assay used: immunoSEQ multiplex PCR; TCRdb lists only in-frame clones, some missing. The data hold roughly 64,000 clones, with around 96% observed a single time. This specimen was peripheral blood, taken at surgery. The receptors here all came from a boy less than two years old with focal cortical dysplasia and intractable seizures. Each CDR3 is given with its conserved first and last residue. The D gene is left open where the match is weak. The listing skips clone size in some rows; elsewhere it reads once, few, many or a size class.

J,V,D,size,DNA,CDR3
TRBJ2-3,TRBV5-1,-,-,TGCGCCAGCAGCTTGGATCTGGGGGCTACAGATACGCAGTATTTT,CASSLDLGATDTQYF
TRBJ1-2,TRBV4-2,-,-,TGTGCCAGCAGCCAAGATCCGAGGGCTAACTATGGCTACACCTTC,CASSQDPRANYGYTF
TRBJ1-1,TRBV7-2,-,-,TGTGCCAGCATTCGTGGGGGTATGAACACTGAAGCTTTCTTT,CASIRGGMNTEAFF
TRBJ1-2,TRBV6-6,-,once,TGTGCCAGCAGTGCCCTGGGGTCAGCTAACTATGGCTACACCTTC,CASSALGSANYGYTF
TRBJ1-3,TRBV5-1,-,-,TGCGCCAGCAGCAAGGCCCCCGACCGAAGCTCTGGAAACACCATATATTTT,CASSKAPDRSSGNTIYF
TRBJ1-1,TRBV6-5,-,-,TGTGCCAGCTACTCTTACACTGAAGCTTTCTTT,CASYSYTEAFF
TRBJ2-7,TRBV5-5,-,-,TGTGCCAGCAGCCACGAAACCTTGCGCGAGCAGTACTTC,CASSHETLREQYF
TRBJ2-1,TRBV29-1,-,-,TGCAGCGCCCCAGAGGGTTTTAGGGACAATGAGCAGTTCTTC,CSAPEGFRDNEQFF
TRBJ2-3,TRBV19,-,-,TGTGCCAGTAGTATAGATCCCTCCACAGATACGCAGTATTTT,CASSIDPSTDTQYF
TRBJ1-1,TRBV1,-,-,TGCACCAGCAGCCAAGGTCTTCGTACCACTGAAGCTTTCTTT,CTSSQGLRTTEAFF
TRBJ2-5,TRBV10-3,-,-,TGTGCCATCAGTGAGCCTCAAGAGACCCAGTACTTC,CAISEPQETQYF
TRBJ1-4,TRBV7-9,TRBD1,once,TGTGCCAGCAGCTCAACAGGGGAGGCTAATGAAAAACTGTTTTTT,CASSSTGEANEKLFF
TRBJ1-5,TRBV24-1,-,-,TGTGCCACCAGTCTTTCTGGGGGGAGCGGACAGCCCCAGCATTTT,CATSLSGGSGQPQHF
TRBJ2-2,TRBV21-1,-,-,TGTGCCAGCAGCAAAGCGGTTCCTTTTCCTAGCGGGAGGCCCGACACCGTCCCCGGGGAGCTGTTTTTT,CASSKAVPFPSGRPDTVPGELFF
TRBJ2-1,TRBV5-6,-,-,TGTGCCAGCATCGTGGACACCTACAATGAGCAGTTCTTC,CASIVDTYNEQFF
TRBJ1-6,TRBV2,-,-,TGTGCCAGCACAGGGGCTTATAATTCACCCCTCCACTTT,CASTGAYNSPLHF
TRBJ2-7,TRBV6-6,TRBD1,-,TGTGCCAGCAGTTTAGGACAGGGCTGGGACGAGCAGTACTTC,CASSLGQGWDEQYF
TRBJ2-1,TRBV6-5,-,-,TGTGCCAGCAGGAGCTTATACAATGAGCAGTTCTTC,CASRSLYNEQFF
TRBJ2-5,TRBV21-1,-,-,TGTGCCAGCAGCAAAACAGGGACACCGCAAGAGACCCAGTACTTC,CASSKTGTPQETQYF
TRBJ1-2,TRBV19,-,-,TGTGCCAGTAGTCAGGGGAAGGAGGGCTACACCTTC,CASSQGKEGYTF
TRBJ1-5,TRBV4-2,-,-,TGTGCCAGCAGCCAAGGAAGGACATCTAATCAGCCCCAGCATTTT,CASSQGRTSNQPQHF
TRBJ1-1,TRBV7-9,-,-,TGTGCCAGCAGCTTTGGACGGGAACTGAACACTGAAGCTTTCTTT,CASSFGRELNTEAFF
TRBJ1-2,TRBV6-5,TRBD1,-,TGTGCCAGCAGACCAATCCGGACAGGGGTCCATGGCTACACCTTC,CASRPIRTGVHGYTF
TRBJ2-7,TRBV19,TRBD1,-,TGTGCCAGTAGTATCGGACAGGGCTCCTACGAGCAGTACTTC,CASSIGQGSYEQYF
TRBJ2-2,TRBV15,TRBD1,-,TGTGCCACCAGCAGAGTTTTAGGCGGACAGGGACGCACCGGGGAGCTGTTTTTT,CATSRVLGGQGRTGELFF
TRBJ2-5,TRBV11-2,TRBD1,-,TGTGCCAGCAGCTACAGGGGACAAGAGACCCAGTACTTC,CASSYRGQETQYF
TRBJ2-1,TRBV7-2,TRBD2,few,TGTGCCAGCAGCTTATATCTTCGGGGGGGGCCGAATGAGCAGTTCTTC,CASSLYLRGGPNEQFF
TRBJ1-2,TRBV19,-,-,TGTGCCAGTAGTTTGGGGGCAAATGGCTACACCTTC,CASSLGANGYTF
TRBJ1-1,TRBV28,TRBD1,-,TGTGCCAGCACCTCGACAGGGGGAAACACTGAAGCTTTCTTT,CASTSTGGNTEAFF
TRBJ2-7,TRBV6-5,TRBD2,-,TGTGCCAGCAGGCACCCGGGACTAGCGATATACGAGCAGTACTTC,CASRHPGLAIYEQYF
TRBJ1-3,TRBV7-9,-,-,TGTGCCAGCAGCTTAGCTCTGGGCCTCTCTGGAAACACCATATATTTT,CASSLALGLSGNTIYF
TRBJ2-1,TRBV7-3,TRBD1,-,TGTGCCAGCAGCTTCTACTGTGGGACAGGGGGACGGTACTGGAAATTCGAGCAGTTCTTC,CASSFYCGTGGRYWKFEQFF
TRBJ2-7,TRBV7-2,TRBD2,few,TGTGCCAGCAGCTTAGCTAGCGGGAGCGAGCAGTACTTC,CASSLASGSEQYF
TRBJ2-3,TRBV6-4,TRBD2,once,TGTGCCAGCAGCTGGACTAGCGGGGGGGCAGATACGCAGTATTTT,CASSWTSGGADTQYF
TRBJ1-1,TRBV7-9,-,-,TGTGCCAGCAGCTTAAGTCTCACTGAAGCTTTCTTT,CASSLSLTEAFF
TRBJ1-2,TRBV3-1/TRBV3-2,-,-,TGTGCCAGCAGCCAGATATCGGGGGCGGTGAAAGGCTACACCTTC,CASSQISGAVKGYTF
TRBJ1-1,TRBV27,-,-,TGTGCCAGCAGTTTCCTGGGACTTGAGAACACTGAAGCTTTCTTT,CASSFLGLENTEAFF
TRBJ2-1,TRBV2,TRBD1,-,TGTGCCAGCAGCCCCCGGGACAGGGGATACAATGAGCAGTTCTTC,CASSPRDRGYNEQFF
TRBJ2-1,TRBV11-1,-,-,TGTGCCAGCAGCTTAGAGGCCGAGGAGGATGAGCAGTTCTTC,CASSLEAEEDEQFF
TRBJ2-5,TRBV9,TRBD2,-,TGTGCCAGCAGCGCGTTAGCGGGAAGCGGAGAGACCCAGTACTTC,CASSALAGSGETQYF
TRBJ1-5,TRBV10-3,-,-,TGTGCCATCAGTGAGCCACTCAGGCTCGAGGAGCCCCAGCATTTT,CAISEPLRLEEPQHF
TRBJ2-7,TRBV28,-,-,TGTGCCAGCAGATCCATGGCCAGGGTCTCCTACGAGCAGTACTTC,CASRSMARVSYEQYF
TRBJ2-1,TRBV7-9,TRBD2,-,TGTGCCAGCAGCTTAGCAGCGGGGGGCAATGAGCAGTTCTTC,CASSLAAGGNEQFF
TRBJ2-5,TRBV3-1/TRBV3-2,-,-,TGTGCCAGCAGCCAGAGGGGTCTGGGCGAGACCCAGTACTTC,CASSQRGLGETQYF
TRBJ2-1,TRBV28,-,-,TGTGCCAGCAGCGATTCTGGAGCTAGCTACAATGAGCAGTTCTTC,CASSDSGASYNEQFF
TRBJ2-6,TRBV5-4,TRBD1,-,TGTGCCAGCAGCTTGGTGAGGGGGCATTATGGGGCCAACGTCCTGACTTTC,CASSLVRGHYGANVLTF
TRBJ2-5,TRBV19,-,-,TGTGCCAGTAGTGGCGCTCGGGAAGGGGGGACCCAGTACTTC,CASSGAREGGTQYF